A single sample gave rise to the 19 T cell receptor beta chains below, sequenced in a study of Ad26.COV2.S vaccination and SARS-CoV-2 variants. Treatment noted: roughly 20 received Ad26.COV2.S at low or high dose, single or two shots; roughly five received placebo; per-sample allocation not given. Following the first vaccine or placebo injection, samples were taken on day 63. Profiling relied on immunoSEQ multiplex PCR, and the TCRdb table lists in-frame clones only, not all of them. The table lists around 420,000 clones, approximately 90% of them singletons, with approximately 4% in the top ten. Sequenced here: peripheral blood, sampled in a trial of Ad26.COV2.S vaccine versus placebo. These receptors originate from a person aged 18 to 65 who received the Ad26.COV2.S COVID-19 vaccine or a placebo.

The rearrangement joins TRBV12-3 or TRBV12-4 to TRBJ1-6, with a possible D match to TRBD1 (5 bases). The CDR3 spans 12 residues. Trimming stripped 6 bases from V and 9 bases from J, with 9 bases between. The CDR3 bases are TGTGCCAGCAGCGCAGGGAGTTCACCCCTCCACTTT. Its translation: CASSAGSSPLHF.

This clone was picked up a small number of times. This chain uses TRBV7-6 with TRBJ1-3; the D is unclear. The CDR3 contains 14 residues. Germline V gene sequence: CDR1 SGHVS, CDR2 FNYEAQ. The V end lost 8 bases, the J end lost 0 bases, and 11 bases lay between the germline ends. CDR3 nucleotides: TGTGCCAGCTGGACTGTAACCTCTGGAAACACCATATATTTT. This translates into CASWTVTSGNTIYF.

The CDR3 bases are TGTGCCAGCAGCCAAACCCCGAGGGTCCCGGAGCAGTACTTC. Translated, it gives CASSQTPRVPEQYF. This sequence joins TRBV11-2 and TRBJ2-7; D possibly corresponds to TRBD2 (5 bases). CDR1 SGHAT and CDR2 FQNNGV come from the germline V gene. With 5 bases removed from V and 7 bases from J, the gap between germline ends came to 18 bases. The CDR3 spans 14 residues. The complete variable domain, with remaining parts taken from reference TRBV11-2 and TRBJ2-7, reads EAGVAQSPRYKIIEKRQSVAFWCNPISGHATLYWYQQILGQGPKLLIQFQNNGVVDDSQLPKDRFSAERLKGVDSTLKIQPAKLEDSAVYLCASSQTPRVPEQYFGPGTRLTVT.

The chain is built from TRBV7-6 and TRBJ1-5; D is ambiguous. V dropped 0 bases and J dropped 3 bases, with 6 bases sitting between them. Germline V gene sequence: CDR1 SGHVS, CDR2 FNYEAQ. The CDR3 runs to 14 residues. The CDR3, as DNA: TGTGCCAGCAGCTTAGCCCACCTCAATCAGCCCCAGCATTTT. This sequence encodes CASSLAHLNQPQHF.

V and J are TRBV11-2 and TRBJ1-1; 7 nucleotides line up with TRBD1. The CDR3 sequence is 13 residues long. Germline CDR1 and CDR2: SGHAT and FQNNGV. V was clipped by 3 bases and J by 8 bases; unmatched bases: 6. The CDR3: CASSFQGGVEAFF. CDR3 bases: TGTGCCAGCAGCTTTCAGGGGGGGGTAGAAGCTTTCTTT.

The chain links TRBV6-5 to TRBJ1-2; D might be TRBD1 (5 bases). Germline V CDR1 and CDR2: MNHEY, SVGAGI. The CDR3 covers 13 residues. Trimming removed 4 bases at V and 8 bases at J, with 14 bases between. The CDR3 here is CASSSGTYRGYTF. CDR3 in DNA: TGTGCCAGCAGTTCTGGGACTTATCGGGGCTACACCTTC.

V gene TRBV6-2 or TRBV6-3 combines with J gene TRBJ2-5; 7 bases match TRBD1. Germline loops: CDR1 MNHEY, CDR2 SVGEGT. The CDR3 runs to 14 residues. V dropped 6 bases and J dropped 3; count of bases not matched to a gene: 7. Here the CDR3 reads CASSSGTEEETQYF. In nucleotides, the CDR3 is TGTGCCAGCAGCTCCGGGACAGAAGAAGAGACCCAGTACTTC.

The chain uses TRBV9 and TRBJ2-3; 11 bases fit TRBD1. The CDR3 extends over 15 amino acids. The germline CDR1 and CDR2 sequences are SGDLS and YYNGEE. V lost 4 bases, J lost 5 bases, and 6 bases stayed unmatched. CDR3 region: CASSKDRGQGDTQYF. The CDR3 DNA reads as TGTGCCAGCAGCAAGGACAGGGGGCAAGGAGATACGCAGTATTTT. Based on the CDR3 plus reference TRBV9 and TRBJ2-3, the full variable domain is DSGVTQTPKHLITATGQRVTLRCSPRSGDLSVYWYQQSLDQGLQFLIQYYNGEERAKGNILERFSAQQFPDLHSELNLSSLELGDSALYFCASSKDRGQGDTQYFGPGTRLTVL.

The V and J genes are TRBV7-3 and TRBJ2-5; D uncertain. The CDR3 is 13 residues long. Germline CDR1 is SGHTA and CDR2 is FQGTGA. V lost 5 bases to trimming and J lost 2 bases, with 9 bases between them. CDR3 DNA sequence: TGTGCCAGCAGCCCCGACAATCAAGAGACCCAGTACTTC. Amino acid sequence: CASSPDNQETQYF.

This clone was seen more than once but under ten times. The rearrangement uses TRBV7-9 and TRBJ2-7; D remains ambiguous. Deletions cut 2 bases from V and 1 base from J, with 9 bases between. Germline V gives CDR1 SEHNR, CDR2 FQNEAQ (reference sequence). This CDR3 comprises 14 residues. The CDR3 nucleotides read TGTGCCAGCAGCTTATCTTTGTCGTCCTACGAGCAGTACTTC. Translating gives CASSLSLSSYEQYF.

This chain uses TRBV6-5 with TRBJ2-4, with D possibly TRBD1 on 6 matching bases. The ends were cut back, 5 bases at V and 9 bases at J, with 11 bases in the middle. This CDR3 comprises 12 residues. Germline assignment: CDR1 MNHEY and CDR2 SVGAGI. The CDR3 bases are TGTGCCAGCAGTCGGGACAATGGCATTCAGTACTTC. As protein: CASSRDNGIQYF.

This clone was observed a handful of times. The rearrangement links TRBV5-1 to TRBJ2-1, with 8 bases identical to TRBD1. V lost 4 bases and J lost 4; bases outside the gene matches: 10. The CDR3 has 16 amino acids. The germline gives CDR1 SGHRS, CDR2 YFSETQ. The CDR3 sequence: CASSQETGARYNEQFF. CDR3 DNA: TGCGCCAGCAGCCAAGAGACAGGGGCAAGGTACAATGAGCAGTTCTTC.

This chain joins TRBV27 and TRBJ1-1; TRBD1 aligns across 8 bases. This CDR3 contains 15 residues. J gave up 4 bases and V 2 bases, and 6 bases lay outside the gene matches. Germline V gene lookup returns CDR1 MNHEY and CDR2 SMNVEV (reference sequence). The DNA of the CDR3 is TGTGCCAGCAGTTTAAGGACAGGGCTGGGCACTGAAGCTTTCTTT. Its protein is CASSLRTGLGTEAFF.

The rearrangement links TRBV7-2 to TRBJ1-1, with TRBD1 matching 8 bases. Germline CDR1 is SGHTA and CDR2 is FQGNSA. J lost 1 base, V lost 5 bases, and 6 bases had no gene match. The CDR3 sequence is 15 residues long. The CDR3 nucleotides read TGTGCCAGCAGCCGGACAGGGTCAACGAACACTGAAGCTTTCTTT. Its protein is CASSRTGSTNTEAFF.

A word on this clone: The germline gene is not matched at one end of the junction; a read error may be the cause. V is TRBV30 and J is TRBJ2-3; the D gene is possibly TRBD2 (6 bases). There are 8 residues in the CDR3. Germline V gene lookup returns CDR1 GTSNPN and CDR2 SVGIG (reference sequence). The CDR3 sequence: CAWRPGEF. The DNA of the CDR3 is TGTGCCTGGAGACCGGGAGAGTTT. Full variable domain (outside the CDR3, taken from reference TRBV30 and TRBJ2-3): SQTIHQWPATLVQPVGSPLSLECTVEGTSNPNLYWYRQAAGRGLQLLFYSVGIGQISSEVPQNLSASRPQDRQFILSSKKLLLSDSGFYLCAWRPGEFGPGTRLTVL.

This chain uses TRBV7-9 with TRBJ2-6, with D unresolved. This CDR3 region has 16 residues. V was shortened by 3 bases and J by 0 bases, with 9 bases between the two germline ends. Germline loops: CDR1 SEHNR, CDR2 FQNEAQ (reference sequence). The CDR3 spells CASSFPYRSGANVLTF. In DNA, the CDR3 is TGTGCCAGCAGCTTCCCATACCGCTCTGGGGCCAACGTCCTGACTTTC.

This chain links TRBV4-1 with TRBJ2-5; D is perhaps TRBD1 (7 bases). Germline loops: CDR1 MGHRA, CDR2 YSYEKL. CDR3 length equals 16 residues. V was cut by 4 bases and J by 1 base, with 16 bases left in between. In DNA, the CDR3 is TGCGCCAGCAGCCGGGGGGAAAGGACAGGCCAAGAGACCCAGTACTTC. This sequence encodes CASSRGERTGQETQYF.

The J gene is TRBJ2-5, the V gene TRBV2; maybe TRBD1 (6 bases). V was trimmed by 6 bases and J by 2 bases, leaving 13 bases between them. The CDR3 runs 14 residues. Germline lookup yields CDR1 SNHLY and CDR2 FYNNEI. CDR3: CASSSPTGQETQYF. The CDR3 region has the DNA TGTGCCAGCAGCAGCCCGACAGGTCAAGAGACCCAGTACTTC. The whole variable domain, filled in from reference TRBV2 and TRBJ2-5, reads EPEVTQTPSHQVTQMGQEVILRCVPISNHLYFYWYRQILGQKVEFLVSFYNNEISEKSEIFDDQFSVERPDGSNFTLKIRSTKLEDSAMYFCASSSPTGQETQYFGPGTRLLVL.

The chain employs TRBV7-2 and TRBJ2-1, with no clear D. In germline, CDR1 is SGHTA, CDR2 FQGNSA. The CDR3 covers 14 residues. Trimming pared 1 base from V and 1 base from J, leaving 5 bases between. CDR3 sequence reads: CASSLVTSYNEQFF. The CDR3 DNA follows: TGTGCCAGCAGCTTAGTTACTTCCTACAATGAGCAGTTCTTC. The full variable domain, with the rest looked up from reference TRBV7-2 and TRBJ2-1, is GAGVSQSPSNKVTEKGKDVELRCDPISGHTALYWYRQSLGQGLEFLIYFQGNSAPDKSGLPSDRFSAERTGGSVSTLTIQRTQQEDSAVYLCASSLVTSYNEQFFGPGTRLTVL.